Below are 10 T cell receptor beta chains sequenced from a single sample in a study of cytomegalovirus exposure and HLA in healthy donors. Primers: 60 Vbeta forward and 13 Jbeta reverse. Sequencing was performed with immunoSEQ multiplex PCR; in TCRdb, only in-frame clones are kept and a portion is missing. The sample has about 140,000 clones; approximately 70% are singletons. Input material: PBMCs. The origin of the receptors is a human donor in good health.

With regard to this clone: Germline and junction disagree at one end, which may indicate a read error. The chain is built from TRBV29-1 and TRBJ1-3; no reliable D call. The CDR3 consists of 14 residues. Germline-derived CDR1 and CDR2 are SQVTM and ANQGSEA. In DNA, the CDR3 is TGCAGCGTTGAAGATTCGGGTGTCGGAAACGCCATATATTTT. It codes for CSVEDSGVGNAIYF. Full variable domain (missing parts from reference TRBV29-1 and TRBJ1-3): SAVISQKPSRDICQRGTSLTIQCQVDSQVTMMFWYRQQPGQSLTLIATANQGSEATYESGFVIDKFPISRPNLTFSTLTVSNMSPEDSSIYLCSVEDSGVGNAIYFGEGSWLTVV.

The V gene is TRBV5-5, the J gene TRBJ2-7; 9 nucleotides align to TRBD1. This CDR3 has 14 residues. Trimming at V came to 2 bases and at J to 2 bases, leaving 2 bases not matched to a gene. Germline assignment: CDR1 SGHKS and CDR2 YYEKEE (reference sequence). Written as DNA, the CDR3 is TGTGCCAGCAGCTTACAGGGGGCGGCCTACGAGCAGTACTTC. Its protein is CASSLQGAAYEQYF.

The chain has TRBV4-1 and TRBJ1-5, with D unresolved. CDR1 MGHRA and CDR2 YSYEKL come from the germline V gene. The V gene lost 1 base and the J gene lost 5 bases, with 12 bases spanning the gap. The CDR3 contains 15 residues. CDR3 sequence reads: CASSQVLRGYQPQHF. CDR3 nucleotide sequence: TGCGCCAGCAGCCAAGTCCTCCGGGGATATCAGCCCCAGCATTTT.

This clone appeared once. This CDR3 reads CASSGGRQIYNEQFF. CDR3 sequence (DNA): TGCGCCAGCAGCGGAGGGCGACAGATCTACAATGAGCAGTTCTTC. This chain uses TRBV5-1 with TRBJ2-1, with a tentative D call TRBD2 (6 bases). Trimming shortened V by 4 bases and J by 3 bases, and 14 bases separated the two germline ends. The CDR3 is made up of 15 amino acids. The germline V gene has CDR1 SGHRS and CDR2 YFSETQ.

A single count supports this clone. V usage is TRBV7-9 and J usage is TRBJ2-5; D might be TRBD1 (5 bases). The CDR3 has 13 amino acids. Germline CDR1 and CDR2: SEHNR and FQNEAQ (reference sequence). V was cut by 3 bases and J by 2 bases, with 7 bases left in between. This chain's CDR3 is CASSFRQQETQYF. Here the CDR3 DNA reads TGTGCCAGCAGCTTTCGACAGCAAGAGACCCAGTACTTC.

The V and J genes are TRBV6-1 and TRBJ1-2; 9 bases match TRBD1. The CDR3 length is 12 residues. The V gene end was trimmed by 6 bases and the J gene end by 8 bases; junction bases not matched to a gene: 4. Germline-derived CDR1 and CDR2 are MNHNS and SASEGT. CDR3 loop: CASRGTGYGYTF. The DNA for the CDR3 is TGTGCCAGCAGGGGGACAGGGTACGGCTACACCTTC.

This chain links TRBV7-8 with TRBJ1-5; D ambiguous. The CDR3 spans 15 residues. Germline loops: CDR1 SGHVS, CDR2 FQNEAQ. The V and J ends lost 1 base and 1 base respectively, with 8 bases between them. The CDR3 loop reads CASSLGGKSNQPQHF. CDR3 bases: TGTGCCAGCAGCTTAGGCGGGAAGAGCAATCAGCCCCAGCATTTT. Looking up the rest from reference TRBV7-8 and TRBJ1-5 gives the full variable domain: GAGVSQSPRYKVAKRGQDVALRCDPISGHVSLFWYQQALGQGPEFLTYFQNEAQLDKSGLPSDRFFAERPEGSVSTLKIQRTQQEDSAVYLCASSLGGKSNQPQHFGDGTRLSIL.

The chain recombines TRBV10-3 with TRBJ1-4, with D possibly TRBD1 on 5 matching bases. The germline CDR1 and CDR2 sequences are ENHRY and SYGVKD. The V and J ends lost 6 bases and 4 bases respectively, with 12 bases between them. CDR3 length: 14 residues. CDR3 loop: CAISKTERNEKLFF. The CDR3 DNA reads TGTGCCATCAGCAAGACAGAACGTAATGAAAAACTGTTTTTT.

The chain is built from TRBV6-5 and TRBJ2-1; 8 bases match TRBD1. CDR3 length: 13 residues. With 7 bases clipped from V and 6 bases from J, the junction kept 5 bases outside the gene matches. Germline lookup yields CDR1 MNHEY and CDR2 SVGAGI. This chain's CDR3 is CASTPDRGNEQFF. For the CDR3, the DNA is TGTGCCAGCACCCCCGACAGGGGCAATGAGCAGTTCTTC.

This clone was picked up a small number of times. The chain combines TRBV5-4 with TRBJ2-1; 9 bases agree with TRBD1. J lost 6 bases, V lost 4 bases, and 8 bases had no gene match. CDR3 length: 15 residues. Germline V gives CDR1 SGHNT, CDR2 YYREEE (reference sequence). For the CDR3, the DNA is TGTGCCAGCAGCCCAGTAGGGACAGGGACCAATGAGCAGTTCTTC. Its translation: CASSPVGTGTNEQFF. Variable domain in full (rest from reference TRBV5-4 and TRBJ2-1): ETGVTQSPTHLIKTRGQQVTLRCSSQSGHNTVSWYQQALGQGPQFIFQYYREEENGRGNFPPRFSGLQFPNYSSELNVNALELDDSALYLCASSPVGTGTNEQFFGPGTRLTVL.